One sample yielded the 14 T cell receptor beta chains listed below, sequenced in a study of CD8 T cells in ankylosing spondylitis. One entry per CDR3 protein results from TCRdb running MiXCR on the 5' RACE reads. The sample carries about 200,000 distinct CDR3 sequences, roughly 25% recorded once. Input material: blood, either unsorted or a sorted T cell fraction (not recorded which). Receptors originate from a male donor with ankylosing spondylitis or in good health (not recorded which).

The CDR3 DNA reads TGTGCCAGCTCACCCCCAATAGCGGGAGAGCTCTACAATGAGCAGTTCTTC. It specifies CASSPPIAGELYNEQFF. The genes are TRBV18 and TRBJ2-1; 9 positions agree with TRBD2. J gave up 3 bases and V 3 bases, and 9 bases lay outside the gene matches. The CDR3 is 17 amino acids. Germline V gene sequence: CDR1 KGHSH, CDR2 LQKENI.

The sample holds many counts of this clonotype. The chain links TRBV18 to TRBJ2-1; D gene uncertain. Trimming left V 4 bases short and J 0 bases short, with 7 bases between. Germline assignment: CDR1 KGHSH and CDR2 LQKENI. This CDR3 has 14 amino acids. The CDR3 sequence: CASSLSRSYNEQFF. The CDR3 bases are TGTGCCAGCTCACTAAGCCGCTCCTACAATGAGCAGTTCTTC. The full variable domain, with the rest looked up from reference TRBV18 and TRBJ2-1, is NAGVMQNPRHLVRRRGQEARLRCSPMKGHSHVYWYRQLPEEGLKFMVYLQKENIIDESGMPKERFSAEFPKEGPSILRIQQVVRGDSAAYFCASSLSRSYNEQFFGPGTRLTVL.

The chain recombines TRBV4-3 with TRBJ2-6; D unclear. The V end was cut by 1 base, the J end by 2 bases, with 6 bases between. Germline loops: CDR1 LGHNA, CDR2 YSLEER. The CDR3 spans 15 residues. CDR3 sequence reads: CASSQGKAGANVLTF. The CDR3 DNA reads as TGCGCCAGCAGCCAAGGAAAGGCTGGGGCCAACGTCCTGACTTTC.

This chain uses TRBV6-1 with TRBJ2-1; D call uncertain. The CDR3 consists of 15 residues. Germline V gene lookup returns CDR1 MNHNS and CDR2 SASEGT. V lost 7 bases to trimming and J lost 3 bases, with 16 bases between them. DNA for the CDR3: TGTGCCAGCAAGGCGGTTGGTTCGGTCTACAATGAGCAGTTCTTC. Its translation: CASKAVGSVYNEQFF.

This clonotype was counted only a few times. V is TRBV19 and J is TRBJ2-1; 9 bases agree with TRBD2. Losses at the gene ends were 5 bases for V and 7 bases for J; bases not matched to a gene: 9. The CDR3 length is 15 residues. The germline V gene has CDR1 LNHDA and CDR2 SQIVND (reference sequence). CDR3 protein: CASSQVRLAGNEQFF. CDR3 bases: TGTGCCAGTAGTCAGGTCCGGCTAGCGGGGAATGAGCAGTTCTTC. The full variable domain, with the rest looked up from reference TRBV19 and TRBJ2-1, is DGGITQSPKYLFRKEGQNVTLSCEQNLNHDAMYWYRQDPGQGLRLIYYSQIVNDFQKGDIAEGYSVSREKKESFPLTVTSAQKNPTAFYLCASSQVRLAGNEQFFGPGTRLTVL.

In its sample, this clonotype was seen a few times. This chain links TRBV20-1 with TRBJ1-5; D is ambiguous. With 5 bases removed from V and 2 bases from J, the gap between germline ends came to 10 bases. The CDR3 has 13 amino acids. CDR1 DFQATT and CDR2 SNEGSKA come from the germline V gene (reference sequence). CDR3 coding DNA: TGCAGTGCTGCCAGGATCGGCAATCAGCCCCAGCATTTT. Amino acid sequence: CSAARIGNQPQHF.

This clonotype was recorded many times. The chain carries TRBV30 and TRBJ2-3; the D gene is possibly TRBD1 (5 bases). CDR3 length: 14 residues. The germline V gene has CDR1 GTSNPN and CDR2 SVGIG (reference sequence). V was cut by 8 bases and J by 3 bases, with 18 bases left in between. CDR3 bases: TGTGCCCGGATGGCGAAGGGGTTAACAGATACGCAGTATTTT. Amino acid sequence: CARMAKGLTDTQYF.

This clonotype has more than one count but fewer than ten. V gene TRBV20-1 combines with J gene TRBJ1-5, with D unresolved. V lost 2 bases to trimming and J lost 6 bases, with 8 bases between them. The V gene's germline CDR1 is DFQATT and CDR2 SNEGSKA (reference sequence). The CDR3 loop spans 12 amino acids. DNA of the CDR3: TGCAGTGCTAGACGATTGGCTCAGCCCCAGCATTTT. This sequence encodes CSARRLAQPQHF.

In its sample, this clonotype was seen many times. The V gene is TRBV7-9, the J gene TRBJ2-7, with no clear D. V dropped 2 bases and J dropped 3 bases, with 11 bases sitting between them. CDR1 is SEHNR and CDR2 is FQNEAQ in the germline V gene (reference sequence). This CDR3 spans 14 amino acids. DNA for the CDR3: TGTGCCAGCAGCTTATACCCGGATTACTACGAGCAGTACTTC. This translates into CASSLYPDYYEQYF.

This chain links TRBV5-1 with TRBJ2-1; TRBD2 agrees at 11 bases. In germline, CDR1 is SGHRS, CDR2 YFSETQ. V gave up 4 bases and J gave up 6 bases; unmatched junction bases: 9. The CDR3 has 16 amino acids. The CDR3 DNA reads as TGCGCCAGCAGCCCACCTTTAGCGGGAGGGATCAATGAGCAGTTCTTC. Translation gives CASSPPLAGGINEQFF.

This clonotype occurred a few times. This chain connects TRBV29-1 to TRBJ2-3; D remains unclear. From germline, CDR1 is SQVTM and CDR2 ANQGSEA. The CDR3 loop spans 14 amino acids. Trimming shortened V by 1 base and J by 5 bases, and 13 bases separated the two germline ends. In DNA form, the CDR3 reads TGCAGCGTTGAAGGGGTAGGGCCGGGAGATACGCAGTATTTT. Translating it yields CSVEGVGPGDTQYF.

This rearrangement joins TRBV20-1 to TRBJ2-7; D is unclear. The CDR3 sequence is 11 residues long. V lost 4 bases to trimming and J lost 3 bases, with 7 bases between them. Germline V gene data show CDR1 as DFQATT and CDR2 as SNEGSKA (reference sequence). The CDR3 coding sequence is TGCAGTGCTAACCATGGCTACGAGCAGTACTTC. The encoded protein is CSANHGYEQYF.

CDR3 nucleotides: TGTGCCAGCAGACTTCCACCGGGACTAGTCAACTACGAGCAGTACTTC. It codes for CASRLPPGLVNYEQYF. J is TRBJ2-7 and V is TRBV6-1, with 8 bases fitting TRBD2. CDR3 size: 16 residues. Germline assignment: CDR1 MNHNS and CDR2 SASEGT. Unmatched junction bases numbered 13, after V lost 6 bases and J lost 3 bases.

The V call is TRBV20-1, the J call TRBJ2-1; no clear D. Trimming shortened V by 6 bases and J by 5 bases, and 14 bases separated the two germline ends. Germline loops: CDR1 DFQATT, CDR2 SNEGSKA (reference sequence). CDR3 size: 13 residues. The CDR3 sequence is CSAIVNANNEQFF. CDR3 bases: TGCAGTGCCATAGTCAACGCTAACAATGAGCAGTTCTTC.